One and the same sample provided the 30 T cell receptor beta chains below, sequenced in a study of blood T cells in healthy people across ages (dated by TCRdb to between 2014 and 2017). Preparation of the library involved 5' RACE. The sequencer was an Illumina HiSeq 2500. A second roughly 6 to 11 cycle PCR used a sample-barcoded 5' primer and a J-beta primer mix. Clones were called with MiXCR by TCRdb after fastp trimmed the public reads at Q25, and only in-frame beta chains were retained. Merged by CDR3 protein, the rows form single entries marked with the most common genes and DNA. Within this sample are hundreds of thousands of distinct CDR3 sequences, with roughly 64% of them counted one time only. The ten largest clones represent approximately 23% of the sample. The sample taken for sequencing was blood. These receptors came from a man aged 25 to 40 in good health.

CDR3 DNA: TGTGCCACCAGCATGTCAAAGCGGGGGTCCTACGAGCAGTACTTC. This gives the protein CATSMSKRGSYEQYF. The rearrangement joins TRBV15 to TRBJ2-7, with 8 bases identical to TRBD2. V lost 4 bases, J lost 1 base, and 6 bases stayed unmatched. Germline V CDR1 and CDR2: LNHNV, YYDKDF (reference sequence). The CDR3 consists of 15 residues.

The V and J genes are TRBV7-6 and TRBJ2-5; 11 nucleotides line up with TRBD2. With the DNA end fitting TRBJ2-7 better, the J assignment may be wrong. The CDR3 runs 16 residues. Germline V gene data show CDR1 as SGHVS and CDR2 as FNYEAQ. DNA of the CDR3: TGTGCCAGCAGCTATGGCGGGACTAGCGGCACCTACGAGCAGTACTTC. Its protein product is CASSYGGTSGTYEQYF.

The chain combines TRBV9 with TRBJ1-5; tentatively, D is TRBD1 (5 bases). The CDR3 totals 15 residues. CDR1 and CDR2 (germline): SGDLS, YYNGEE. Trimming removed 4 bases from V and 5 bases from J, with 16 bases in between. The CDR3 DNA reads TGTGCCAGCAGCCGCGGCCAGGGTGGCGATCAGCCCCAGCATTTT. As protein: CASSRGQGGDQPQHF.

V gene TRBV7-6 combines with J gene TRBJ2-1; TRBD2 matches 8 bases. CDR1 is SGHVS, CDR2 FNYEAQ, per germline. The CDR3 spans 14 residues. The V segment lost 2 bases and the J segment 9 bases; nucleotides outside the gene matches: 6. Written as DNA, the CDR3 is TGTGCCAGCAGCTTAAGCGCGGGGGGCCCTGAGCAGTTCTTC. Amino acid sequence: CASSLSAGGPEQFF.

The chain joins TRBV7-2 to TRBJ2-3; D possibly matches TRBD1 or TRBD2 (6 bases each). The CDR3 consists of 16 residues. The germline gives CDR1 SGHTA, CDR2 FQGNSA. V was pared by 2 bases and J by 1 base, with 13 bases between. The CDR3 DNA sequence: TGTGCCAGCAGCTTAATTCGAGGGGGGCGCACAGATACGCAGTATTTT. Protein sequence: CASSLIRGGRTDTQYF.

The V gene is TRBV5-1, the J gene TRBJ1-2, with 7 bases lining up with TRBD1. Germline CDR1 reads SGHRS; CDR2 reads YFSETQ. V shed 4 bases and J 5 bases; nucleotides not matched to a gene: 17. The CDR3 has 17 residues. CDR3: CASSPRRTGVEWYGYTF. In nucleotides, the CDR3 is TGCGCCAGCAGCCCGAGGAGAACAGGGGTCGAGTGGTATGGCTACACCTTC.

This chain uses TRBV6-2 or TRBV6-3 with TRBJ1-6, with D perhaps TRBD1 (5 bases). V was shortened by 2 bases and J by 11 bases, with 22 bases between the two germline ends. This CDR3 is built from 17 residues. The germline V gene encodes CDR1 MNHEY and CDR2 SVGEGT. This CDR3 is CASSYEDLGGIEAPLHF. The CDR3 DNA follows: TGTGCCAGCAGTTACGAGGACCTCGGGGGGATAGAGGCACCCCTCCACTTT.

There are a few counts of this clonotype. The CDR3 DNA reads as TGTGCCAGCTCTCTCGGACTAGCGGGAGTGGATGAGCAGTTCTTC. Amino acids: CASSLGLAGVDEQFF. This sequence joins TRBV18 and TRBJ2-1; TRBD2 matches 13 bases. CDR1 is KGHSH and CDR2 is LQKENI in the germline V gene. Losses at the gene ends were 6 bases for V and 8 bases for J; bases not matched to a gene: 7. The CDR3 contains 15 residues.

The V and J genes are TRBV18 and TRBJ2-5; a weak D match, TRBD2 (6 bases). This CDR3 region has 14 residues. V lost 2 bases and J lost 1, with 8 bases in between. Germline CDR1 reads KGHSH; CDR2 reads LQKENI. CDR3 DNA sequence: TGTGCCAGCTCACCAAGGGACTTCCAAGAGACCCAGTACTTC. This encodes CASSPRDFQETQYF. The entire variable domain, with the rest obtained from reference TRBV18 and TRBJ2-5, is as follows: NAGVMQNPRHLVRRRGQEARLRCSPMKGHSHVYWYRQLPEEGLKFMVYLQKENIIDESGMPKERFSAEFPKEGPSILRIQQVVRGDSAAYFCASSPRDFQETQYFGPGTRLLVL.

To note about this clonotype: Germline and junction disagree at one end, which may indicate a read error. The chain employs TRBV3-1 and TRBJ2-3, with D tentatively TRBD2 (6 bases). This CDR3 has 13 residues. Germline V gives CDR1 LGHDT, CDR2 YNNKEL (reference sequence). For the CDR3, the DNA is TGTGCCAGCAGCTGGGACTTCACAGAGACGCAGTATTTT. Translation gives CASSWDFTETQYF.

The table lists this clonotype with a few counts. The rearrangement uses TRBV20-1 and TRBJ2-7, with 7 nucleotides matching TRBD1. Trimming cost V 4 bases and J 6 bases; bases outside gene matches: 12. The CDR3 sequence is 14 residues long. From germline, CDR1 is DFQATT and CDR2 SNEGSKA (reference sequence). The CDR3 DNA sequence: TGCAGTGCTATACGACAGGGCGAAGGCGGCGAGCAGTACTTC. It translates to CSAIRQGEGGEQYF.

V is TRBV18 and J is TRBJ2-7; possibly TRBD2 for D (6 bases). Germline-derived CDR1 and CDR2 are KGHSH and LQKENI. The CDR3 is 16 residues long. V lost 4 bases and J lost 6, with 22 bases in between. CDR3 sequence: CASSLVLGGVESEQYF. CDR3 DNA sequence: TGTGCCAGCTCACTGGTACTCGGAGGGGTGGAATCCGAGCAGTACTTC.

V and J are TRBV30 and TRBJ1-6; tentatively, D is TRBD1 (5 bases). The CDR3 length is 11 residues. Germline CDR1 and CDR2: GTSNPN and SVGIG (reference sequence). V was cut by 5 bases and J by 16 bases, with 15 bases left in between. This CDR3 reads CAWRNGGKLHF. Written as DNA, the CDR3 is TGTGCCTGGCGTAACGGGGGGAAGCTCCACTTT.

The table lists this clonotype with a few counts. V is TRBV4-2 and J is TRBJ2-4; TRBD1 matches at 10 bases. V lost 1 base and J lost 8; bases outside the gene matches: 2. There are 14 residues in the CDR3. Per germline, CDR1 LGHNA and CDR2 YNFKEQ. CDR3 sequence (DNA): TGTGCCAGCAGCCAAGGGACAGGGGGGTACATTCAGTACTTC. Its translation: CASSQGTGGYIQYF.

There are a few counts of this clonotype. V usage is TRBV12-3 or TRBV12-4 and J usage is TRBJ1-2; D is perhaps TRBD1 (5 bases). V lost 0 bases, J lost 8 bases, and 13 bases lay in between. The CDR3 has 14 residues. CDR3 region: CASSLARGEQGYTF. CDR3 coding DNA: TGTGCCAGCAGTTTAGCGCGGGGGGAACAGGGCTACACCTTC.

This sequence joins TRBV4-2 and TRBJ1-2; TRBD1 agrees at 10 bases. V was clipped by 3 bases and J by 3 bases; unmatched bases: 4. CDR1 LGHNA and CDR2 YNFKEQ come from the germline V gene. The CDR3 extends over 15 amino acids. This chain's CDR3 is CASSQSGTGDYGYTF. DNA of the CDR3: TGTGCCAGCAGCCAGTCCGGGACAGGGGACTATGGCTACACCTTC.

This clonotype was counted between two and nine times. The chain links TRBV7-2 to TRBJ2-5; a weak D match, TRBD2 (6 bases). The CDR3 spans 13 residues. V lost 5 bases and J lost 4, with 11 bases in between. Germline V gene data show CDR1 as SGHTA and CDR2 as FQGNSA. Written as DNA, the CDR3 is TGTGCCAGCAGCCGGGACTTTCGAGAGACCCAGTACTTC. This gives the protein CASSRDFRETQYF.

This clonotype occurred a few times. The V and J genes are TRBV29-1 and TRBJ2-7, with 9 nucleotides matching TRBD1. The CDR3 length is 14 residues. V gave up 6 bases and J gave up 5 bases; unmatched junction bases: 11. The germline gives CDR1 SQVTM, CDR2 ANQGSEA. CDR3 protein: CSVTTGQGGNEQYF. CDR3 in DNA: TGCAGCGTGACGACGGGACAGGGTGGCAACGAGCAGTACTTC.

This chain links TRBV20-1 with TRBJ2-5; 13 bases are shared with TRBD2. CDR3 length: 16 residues. J lost 1 base, V lost 1 base, and 3 bases had no gene match. The V gene's germline CDR1 is DFQATT and CDR2 SNEGSKA (reference sequence). CDR3 region: CSARGLAGGLQETQYF. The CDR3 DNA reads TGCAGTGCTAGAGGACTAGCGGGAGGCCTCCAAGAGACCCAGTACTTC.

This clonotype was seen ten or more times. The V and J genes are TRBV11-3 and TRBJ2-1, with D possibly matching TRBD2 (7 bases). The V gene's germline CDR1 is SGHNT and CDR2 YENEEA. The V gene lost 0 bases and the J gene lost 8 bases, with 17 bases spanning the gap. The CDR3 totals 16 residues. The CDR3 DNA follows: TGTGCCAGCAGCTTAGAAGGGAGGGGGGGCGTCGATGAGCAGTTCTTC. Its protein product is CASSLEGRGGVDEQFF.

The chain combines TRBV6-2 or TRBV6-3 with TRBJ2-7, with TRBD2 matching 7 bases. V dropped 6 bases and J dropped 5; count of bases not matched to a gene: 13. There are 15 residues in the CDR3. The V gene's germline CDR1 is MNHEY and CDR2 SVGEGT. The CDR3 nucleotides read TGTGCCAGCAGCCCCGCTAGCGGCAACCCAAACGAGCAGTACTTC. It specifies CASSPASGNPNEQYF.

The V gene is TRBV12-3 or TRBV12-4, the J gene TRBJ2-3; 9 bases line up with TRBD2. The CDR3 consists of 16 residues. V gave up 5 bases and J gave up 1 base; unmatched junction bases: 7. CDR3 region: CASSELAGSGTDTQYF. The CDR3 DNA reads TGTGCCAGCAGTGAGCTAGCGGGAAGCGGCACAGATACGCAGTATTTT.

The genes are TRBV11-2 and TRBJ2-1; TRBD2 matches at 11 bases. The J call may be wrong; the DNA end is better matched by TRBJ2-7. Germline lookup yields CDR1 SGHAT and CDR2 FQNNGV. This CDR3 is 17 amino acids long. The CDR3, as DNA: TGTGCCAGCAGCTTAGCGCTAGCGGGGGGCCCCTACAATGAGCAGTACTTC. Encoded protein: CASSLALAGGPYNEQYF.

Note on this clonotype: One end of the junction is discordant with germline, which a read error may explain. The J gene is TRBJ1-6, the V gene TRBV12-3 or TRBV12-4, with TRBD1 as a possible D gene (5 bases). The CDR3 is made up of 18 amino acids. The CDR3 loop reads CASSLALPRGVANSPPHF. The CDR3 DNA sequence: TGTGCCAGCAGTTTAGCCCTACCCCGAGGGGTGGCTAATTCACCCCCCCACTTT.

V gene TRBV9 combines with J gene TRBJ2-7, with TRBD1 as a possible D gene (6 bases). V was shortened by 4 bases and J by 0 bases, with 14 bases between the two germline ends. CDR1 is SGDLS, CDR2 YYNGEE, per germline. The CDR3 has 15 residues. The CDR3 is CASSPQGQSSYEQYF. The CDR3 DNA sequence: TGTGCCAGCAGCCCCCAAGGACAGAGCTCCTACGAGCAGTACTTC.

The J gene is TRBJ2-7, the V gene TRBV12-3 or TRBV12-4; 8 bases line up with TRBD2. The CDR3 is 15 amino acids. The V gene end was trimmed by 5 bases and the J gene end by 3 bases; junction bases not matched to a gene: 9. The CDR3 DNA is TGTGCCAGCAGTCAGACTAGCGTCCCGGGCTACGAGCAGTACTTC. Protein: CASSQTSVPGYEQYF.

The gene calls are TRBV4-2 and TRBJ2-7, with 8 bases fitting TRBD1. Looked up from germline, CDR1 is LGHNA and CDR2 is YNFKEQ. The V segment lost 1 base and the J segment 2 bases; nucleotides outside the gene matches: 7. This CDR3 region has 16 residues. CDR3 nucleotide sequence: TGTGCCAGCAGCCAAGCAGGGGGCGAAGGAGCCTACGAGCAGTACTTC. This gives the protein CASSQAGGEGAYEQYF.

This chain uses TRBV4-3 with TRBJ2-1; a weak D match, TRBD2 (6 bases). Trimming removed 0 bases from V and 3 bases from J, with 15 bases in between. The CDR3 contains 17 residues. CDR1 and CDR2 from the germline V gene are LGHNA and YSLEER. CDR3 DNA sequence: TGCGCCAGCAGCCAAGATCGGGCCAGCGGGTACTACAATGAGCAGTTCTTC. Translating it yields CASSQDRASGYYNEQFF.

The genes are TRBV20-1 and TRBJ2-3; a weak D match, TRBD2 (6 bases). In germline, CDR1 is DFQATT, CDR2 SNEGSKA (reference sequence). This CDR3 is built from 14 residues. V was pared by 5 bases and J by 3 bases, with 15 bases between. In DNA form, the CDR3 reads TGCAGTGCTCCCCGTGGGGGGAGGACAGATACGCAGTATTTT. Its translation: CSAPRGGRTDTQYF.

The V call is TRBV9, the J call TRBJ1-2, with a weak D call TRBD1 (6 bases). Germline V gene data show CDR1 as SGDLS and CDR2 as YYNGEE. This CDR3 spans 16 amino acids. V was shortened by 0 bases and J by 4 bases, with 16 bases between the two germline ends. The chain's CDR3 is CASSVGGQLGAYGYTF. The CDR3 nucleotides read TGTGCCAGCAGCGTAGGGGGGCAGCTTGGGGCCTATGGCTACACCTTC.